The 6 T cell receptor beta chains listed next were all sequenced from one sample in a study of blood T cell repertoires in COVID-19. Produced via immunoSEQ multiplex PCR; TCRdb's table is partial and in-frame only. This sample has around 260,000 clones, with about nine tenths found just once. Specimen: peripheral blood. Receptor source: a woman in her twenties or thirties with active or convalescent COVID-19.

CDR3 sequence (DNA): TGTGCCAGCAGTTACGAGGGGGGGCGGGAGACCCAGTACTTC. Translating it yields CASSYEGGRETQYF. The rearrangement joins TRBV6-2 or TRBV6-3 to TRBJ2-5; D may be TRBD2 (7 bases). CDR3 length: 14 residues. V was trimmed by 2 bases and J by 5 bases, leaving 12 bases between them. CDR1 is MNHEY, CDR2 SVGEGT, per germline.

The rearrangement uses TRBV27 and TRBJ2-1, with TRBD2 as a possible D gene (6 bases). The CDR3 totals 16 residues. Trimming left V 6 bases short and J 7 bases short, with 22 bases between. Germline CDR1 and CDR2: MNHEY and SMNVEV (reference sequence). The CDR3 region is CASSLFEGLKTNEQFF. The CDR3 DNA is TGTGCCAGCAGCCTTTTCGAGGGACTCAAGACGAATGAGCAGTTCTTC.

This clone has only one observation. The chain links TRBV7-2 to TRBJ1-1; TRBD1 is a possible D gene (5 bases). Per germline, CDR1 SGHTA and CDR2 FQGNSA. Trimming stripped 5 bases from V and 3 bases from J, with 13 bases between. This CDR3 has 14 amino acids. The chain's CDR3 is CASSPWPGYTEAFF. CDR3 sequence (DNA): TGTGCCAGCAGCCCCTGGCCAGGGTACACTGAAGCTTTCTTT.

The chain joins TRBV2 to TRBJ1-1, with TRBD1 matching over 9 bases. CDR1 is SNHLY and CDR2 is FYNNEI in the germline V gene. V lost 7 bases to trimming and J lost 4 bases; unmatched junction nucleotides: 7. The CDR3 covers 14 residues. The CDR3 sequence: CASTQETGGTEAFF. CDR3 nucleotide sequence: TGTGCCAGCACCCAGGAGACAGGGGGCACTGAAGCTTTCTTT.

The rearrangement uses TRBV20-1 and TRBJ1-2; D gene ambiguous. Germline V lookup: CDR1 DFQATT, CDR2 SNEGSKA (reference sequence). The CDR3 is 11 amino acids. V was clipped by 0 bases and J by 7 bases, with 6 bases between them. This CDR3 reads CSAREISGYTF. CDR3 coding DNA: TGCAGTGCTAGAGAAATATCTGGCTACACCTTC.

The V and J genes are TRBV28 and TRBJ1-2, with 9 bases matching TRBD1. The CDR3 spans 13 residues. Trimming took 5 bases from V and 7 from J; bases not matched to a gene: 5. Germline loops: CDR1 MDHEN, CDR2 SYDVKM. CDR3 coding DNA: TGTGCCAGCAGTCCTGGACAGGGGCCTGGCTACACCTTC. As protein: CASSPGQGPGYTF.